The T cell receptor (beta chain) under discussion was sequenced for a study of a mutant IDH1 vaccine in newly diagnosed glioma. Study-level background: The study started vaccination 4-6 weeks after radiotherapy alone, or with temozolomide cycles. Treated patients were around 62% male, about 38% female, mean age approximately 41 years. Earlier care involved radiotherapy, temozolomide, or both, and the majority received both.

Sequencing was performed with immunoSEQ multiplex PCR; in TCRdb, only in-frame clones are kept and a portion is missing. The sample records around 70,000 clones, 80% to 85% being singletons. Time point specified: week 35, safety follow-up. Vaccination used 300 ug of mutant IDH1 20-mer peptide per dose, with topical imiquimod. Astrocytomas that were new, WHO grade 3 or 4, IDH1-mutant and ATRX-lost were present in the donors. As for this clone: Its antigen is not known.

The material was PBMCs, obtained from a glioma patient whose treatment included an IDH1 peptide vaccine. The sequence came from a man younger than 35 with glioma.

The DNA for the CDR3 is TGTGCCAGCAGCCAAGATCGGTCGGGCCGCTATGGCTACACCTTC. This gives the protein CASSQDRSGRYGYTF. This chain links TRBV14 with TRBJ1-2; D unclear. Germline-derived CDR1 and CDR2 are SGHDN and FVKESK. Trimming pared 0 bases from V and 4 bases from J, leaving 12 bases between. The CDR3 is 15 residues long.